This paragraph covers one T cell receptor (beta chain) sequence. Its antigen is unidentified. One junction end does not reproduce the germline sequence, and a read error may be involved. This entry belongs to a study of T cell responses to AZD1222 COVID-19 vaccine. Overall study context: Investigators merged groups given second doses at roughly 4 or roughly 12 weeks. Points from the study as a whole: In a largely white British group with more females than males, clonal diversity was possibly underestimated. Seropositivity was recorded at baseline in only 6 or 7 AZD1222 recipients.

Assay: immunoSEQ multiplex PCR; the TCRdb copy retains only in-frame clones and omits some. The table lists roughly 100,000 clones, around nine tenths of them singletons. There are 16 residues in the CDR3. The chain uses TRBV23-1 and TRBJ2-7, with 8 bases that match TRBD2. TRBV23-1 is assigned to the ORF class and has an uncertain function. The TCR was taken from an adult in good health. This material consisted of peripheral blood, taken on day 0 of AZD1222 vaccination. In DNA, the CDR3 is TGCGCCAGCAGTTCAATCCAAGGACTAGCTCACTTTACGATAGTGTTC. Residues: CASSSIQGLAHFTIVF.